These T cell receptor beta chains were read from a single sample in a study of T-cell reconstitution after alpha-beta-depleted transplantation in children. TCRdb re-analysed the PCR reads in MiXCR, keeping a single row per CDR3 protein. The table records about 610,000 distinct CDR3 sequences, about 10% of them present only once. Sequencing used PBMCs from the stem cell graft donor, obtained from the stem cell graft. The receptor set was obtained from a human donor who donated a stem cell graft to a child with acute myeloid leukemia. Each CDR3 is given with its conserved first and last residue. A D gene is named only where the DNA matches it firmly. Clone sizes are given selectively: once, few, many, or a class where the clone is expanded.

DNA	CDR3	V	J	size	D
TGTGCCAGCAGCTTGAGTCCGACCAGGGTAAGAGAAGAGACCCAGTACTTC	CASSLSPTRVREETQYF	TRBV5-6	TRBJ2-5	NA	NA
TGTGCCAGCAGCTTAGCTCGCGGGAGGTACAATGAGCAGTTCTTC	CASSLARGRYNEQFF	TRBV7-2	TRBJ2-1	many	TRBD2
TGTGCCAGCAGCGCTAGCGGGGGGAGCTCCTACGAGCAGTACTTC	CASSASGGSSYEQYF	TRBV7-2	TRBJ2-7	few	TRBD2
TGTGCCAGCATCCAGGTGGGGTACACTGAAGCTTTCTTT	CASIQVGYTEAFF	TRBV7-2	TRBJ1-1	many	NA
TGTGCCAGCAGCCCCTTGACAGGGGACCGGGTCGAGCAGTACTTC	CASSPLTGDRVEQYF	TRBV14	TRBJ2-7	NA	TRBD1
TGTGCCAGCAGTCCTCGTCCTCGGGACGGGGGCTACGAGCAGTACTTC	CASSPRPRDGGYEQYF	TRBV27	TRBJ2-7	NA	NA
TGTGCCAGCAGTTTTCTAGCGGGGGGCAAAAACATTCAGTACTTC	CASSFLAGGKNIQYF	TRBV12-3/TRBV12-4	TRBJ2-4	few	TRBD2
TGTGCCAGCAGCTCCCAGACTAGCCTCAATGAGCAGTTCTTC	CASSSQTSLNEQFF	TRBV7-2	TRBJ2-1	NA	TRBD2
TGTGCCAGCAGCCTTCTTGTCACCGGGGAGCTGTTTTTT	CASSLLVTGELFF	TRBV12-3/TRBV12-4	TRBJ2-2	few	NA
TGCGCCAGCAGCCAAGATCTTGATACCCGGAGTGGTGAGCAGTTCTTC	CASSQDLDTRSGEQFF	TRBV4-3	TRBJ2-1	NA	NA
TGTGCCAGCAGTGCCGGGACAGGTGACACCAATGAAAAACTGTTTTTT	CASSAGTGDTNEKLFF	TRBV12-3/TRBV12-4	TRBJ1-4	many	TRBD1
TGCAGTGCTAGTCGGGAGGTCGGCGAGCAGTACTTC	CSASREVGEQYF	TRBV20-1	TRBJ2-7	many	TRBD2
TGTGCCAGCAGACAACTAGCGGGCCTCACAGATACGCAGTATTTT	CASRQLAGLTDTQYF	TRBV6-4	TRBJ2-3	NA	TRBD2
TGTGCCAGCAGTCCCCATTTGGGGGGCGGTTGGGAGCAGTACTTC	CASSPHLGGGWEQYF	TRBV28	TRBJ2-7	NA	NA
TGTGCCAGCAGTTATTGGTCCCCCGACGGGAGGGCCCGAACCGGGGAGCTGTTTTTT	CASSYWSPDGRARTGELFF	TRBV6-2/TRBV6-3	TRBJ2-2	NA	TRBD2
TGTGCCAGCAGCTTACCTGGGTACTTAACAGATACGCAGTATTTT	CASSLPGYLTDTQYF	TRBV11-2	TRBJ2-3	NA	NA
TGTGCCACCAGCAGAGAGAATGAAAAACTGTGTTTT	CATSRENEKLCF	TRBV15	TRBJ1-4	many	NA
TGTGCCAGCAGTTTAGCAGTAGGAGAGACCCAGTACTTC	CASSLAVGETQYF	TRBV12-3/TRBV12-4	TRBJ2-5	few	NA
TGTGCCAGCAGTACCCCGCAGGTAGCCAAAAACATTCAGTACTTC	CASSTPQVAKNIQYF	TRBV28	TRBJ2-4	NA	NA
TGCAGCATAAGACTAGCGGGAGCCTACGAGCAGTACTTC	CSIRLAGAYEQYF	TRBV20-1	TRBJ2-7	few	TRBD2
TGTGCCAGCAGTCCCACGCCGGGACCGCTACTCACAGATACGCAGTATTTT	CASSPTPGPLLTDTQYF	TRBV6-1	TRBJ2-3	once	NA
TGTGCCAGCTCCCCGACAGGGGGGGGTTCCTACGAGCAGTACTTC	CASSPTGGGSYEQYF	TRBV18	TRBJ2-7	many	TRBD1
TGCGCCAGCAGCCAAGAAGGGATGCGGGGCACAGATACGCAGTATTTT	CASSQEGMRGTDTQYF	TRBV4-3	TRBJ2-3	NA	NA
TGTGCCAGCAGCCGCGGGAGGGGCTCCTACAATGAGCAGTTCTTC	CASSRGRGSYNEQFF	TRBV7-9	TRBJ2-1	many	TRBD2
TGTGCCAGCAGCTCCACGGGACTAGCGGGAACGGCCGGGGAGCTGTTTTTT	CASSSTGLAGTAGELFF	TRBV7-3	TRBJ2-2	many	TRBD2
TGTGCCAGCAGCCCTACCCCTTCACAGGGGGCTGGCGGGGAGCTGTTTTTT	CASSPTPSQGAGGELFF	TRBV4-2	TRBJ2-2	few	TRBD1
TGCAGTGCTAGGGAGGGAGGGATTGGTTCACCCCTCCACTTT	CSAREGGIGSPLHF	TRBV20-1	TRBJ1-6	NA	NA
TGTGCCAGCAGCCATGGCTCGACAGGACTAGCGGGACCTCGCAATGAGCAGTTCTTC	CASSHGSTGLAGPRNEQFF	TRBV27	TRBJ2-1	few	TRBD2
TGCAGTGCTAGAGATGGGACAGCAACTAATGAAAAACTGTTTTTT	CSARDGTATNEKLFF	TRBV20-1	TRBJ1-4	NA	TRBD1
TGTGCCAGCAGCCACGGGAGAACGACCTCCTACGAGCAGTACTTC	CASSHGRTTSYEQYF	TRBV7-2	TRBJ2-7	many	NA
TGCAGCGCTGAAGCGGGAGGTATTGCTGAGCAGTTCTTC	CSAEAGGIAEQFF	TRBV29-1	TRBJ2-1	few	TRBD2
TGCGCCAGCAGCCCCAGAGTAGCGGGAGGAAATGAGCAGTTCTTC	CASSPRVAGGNEQFF	TRBV5-1	TRBJ2-1	many	TRBD2
TGCAGTGCTGTTAGCGGGAGGGCCGGTGATGAGCAGTTCTTC	CSAVSGRAGDEQFF	TRBV20-1	TRBJ2-1	NA	TRBD2
TGTGCCAGCAGTTTAGGTGTTATCACTGAAGCTTTCTTT	CASSLGVITEAFF	TRBV12-3/TRBV12-4	TRBJ1-1	NA	NA
TGCGCCAGCAGCCAGGAAAAAGCGGGAGGTCCGTACAATGAGCAGTTCTTC	CASSQEKAGGPYNEQFF	TRBV4-3	TRBJ2-1	NA	TRBD2